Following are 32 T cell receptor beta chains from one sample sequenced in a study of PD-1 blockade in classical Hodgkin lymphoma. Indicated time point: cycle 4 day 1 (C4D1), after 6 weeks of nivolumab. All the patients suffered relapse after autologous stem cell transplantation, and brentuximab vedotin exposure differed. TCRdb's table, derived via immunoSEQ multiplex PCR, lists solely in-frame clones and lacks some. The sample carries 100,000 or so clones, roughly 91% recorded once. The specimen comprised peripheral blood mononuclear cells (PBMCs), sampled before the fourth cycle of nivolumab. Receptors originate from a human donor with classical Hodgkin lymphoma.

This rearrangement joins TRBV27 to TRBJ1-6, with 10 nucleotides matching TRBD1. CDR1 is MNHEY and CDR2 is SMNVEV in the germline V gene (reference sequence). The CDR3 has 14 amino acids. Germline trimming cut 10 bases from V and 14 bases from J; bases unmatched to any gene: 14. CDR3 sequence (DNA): TGTGCCACCAAATTCGGGACAGGGGTCCCCACCCTCCACTTT. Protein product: CATKFGTGVPTLHF.

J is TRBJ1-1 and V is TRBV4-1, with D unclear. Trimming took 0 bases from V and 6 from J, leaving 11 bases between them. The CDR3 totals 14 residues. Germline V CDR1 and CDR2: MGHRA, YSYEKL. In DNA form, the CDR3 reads TGCGCCAGCAGCCAAGACGCTCAGCGCGCTGAAGCTTTCTTT. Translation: CASSQDAQRAEAFF.

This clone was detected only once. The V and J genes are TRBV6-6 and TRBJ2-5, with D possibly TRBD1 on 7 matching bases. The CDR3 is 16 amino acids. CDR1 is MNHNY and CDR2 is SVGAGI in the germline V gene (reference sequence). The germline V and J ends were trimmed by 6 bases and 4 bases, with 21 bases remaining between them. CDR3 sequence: CASRRVGRGVRETQYF. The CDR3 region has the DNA TGTGCCAGCAGGAGGGTGGGCAGGGGGGTACGAGAGACCCAGTACTTC.

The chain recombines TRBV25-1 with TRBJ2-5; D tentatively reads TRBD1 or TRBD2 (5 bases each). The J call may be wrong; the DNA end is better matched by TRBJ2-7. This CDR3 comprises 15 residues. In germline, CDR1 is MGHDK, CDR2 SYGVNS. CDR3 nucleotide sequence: TGTGCCAGCAGTGATGGGGGTTTCAGTAACTACGAGCAGTACTTC. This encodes CASSDGGFSNYEQYF.

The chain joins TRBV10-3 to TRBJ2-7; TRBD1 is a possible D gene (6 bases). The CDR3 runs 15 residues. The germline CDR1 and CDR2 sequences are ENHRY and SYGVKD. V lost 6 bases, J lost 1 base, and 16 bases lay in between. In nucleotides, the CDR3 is TGTGCCATCAGCTCCCGACAGGTTAATTCCTACGAGCAGTACTTC. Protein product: CAISSRQVNSYEQYF.

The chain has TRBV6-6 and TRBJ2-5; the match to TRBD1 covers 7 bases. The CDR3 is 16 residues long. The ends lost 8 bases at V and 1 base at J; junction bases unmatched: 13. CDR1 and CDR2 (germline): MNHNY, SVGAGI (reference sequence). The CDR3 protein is CASGPRGDRVQETQYF. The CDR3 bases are TGTGCCAGCGGGCCACGAGGAGACAGGGTCCAAGAGACCCAGTACTTC.

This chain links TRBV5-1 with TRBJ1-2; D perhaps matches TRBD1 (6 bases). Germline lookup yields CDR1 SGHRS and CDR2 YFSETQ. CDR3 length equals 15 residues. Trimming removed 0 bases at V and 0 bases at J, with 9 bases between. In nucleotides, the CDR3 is TGCGCCAGCAGCTTGGGAACAGGGACTAACTATGGCTACACCTTC. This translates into CASSLGTGTNYGYTF.

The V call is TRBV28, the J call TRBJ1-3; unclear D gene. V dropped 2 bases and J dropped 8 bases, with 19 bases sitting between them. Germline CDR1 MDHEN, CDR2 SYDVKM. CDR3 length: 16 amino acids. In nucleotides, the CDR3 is TGTGCCAGCAGTTTAACCAGTCCGTCGATTATGCACACCATATATTTT. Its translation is CASSLTSPSIMHTIYF.

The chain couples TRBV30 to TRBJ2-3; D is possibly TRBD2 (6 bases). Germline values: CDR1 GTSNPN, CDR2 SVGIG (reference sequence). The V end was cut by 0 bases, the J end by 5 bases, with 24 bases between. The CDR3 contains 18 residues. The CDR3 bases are TGTGCCTGGAGTGTAGGGATACTAGCTCCCCAGACCATAGATACGCAGTATTTT. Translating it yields CAWSVGILAPQTIDTQYF.

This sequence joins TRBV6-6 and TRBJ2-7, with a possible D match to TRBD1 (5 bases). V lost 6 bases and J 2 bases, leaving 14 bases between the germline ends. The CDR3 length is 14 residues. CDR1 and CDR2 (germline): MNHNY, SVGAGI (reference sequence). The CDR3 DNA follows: TGTGCCAGCAGGCAGGGTATGGAGCCCTACGAGCAGTACTTC. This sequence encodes CASRQGMEPYEQYF.

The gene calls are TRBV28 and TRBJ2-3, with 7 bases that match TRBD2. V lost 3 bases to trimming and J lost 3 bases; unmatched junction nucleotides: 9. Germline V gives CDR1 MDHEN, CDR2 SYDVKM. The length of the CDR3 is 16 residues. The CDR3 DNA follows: TGTGCCAGCAGTTTTTTGGCGGGAGATATGACAGATACGCAGTATTTT. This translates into CASSFLAGDMTDTQYF.

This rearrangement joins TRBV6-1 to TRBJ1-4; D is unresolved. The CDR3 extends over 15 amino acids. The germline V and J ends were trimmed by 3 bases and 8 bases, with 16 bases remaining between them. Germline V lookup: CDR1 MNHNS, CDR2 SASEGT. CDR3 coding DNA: TGTGCCAGCAGTGACCCCCGGGCCCGGGCGGAAAAACTGTTTTTT. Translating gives CASSDPRARAEKLFF.

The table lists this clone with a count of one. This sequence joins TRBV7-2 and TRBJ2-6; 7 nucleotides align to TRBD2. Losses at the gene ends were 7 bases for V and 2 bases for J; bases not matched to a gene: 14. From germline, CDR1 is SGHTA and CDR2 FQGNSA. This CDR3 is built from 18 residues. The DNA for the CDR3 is TGTGCCAGCAACGAACGGGGGGAAGCGAGGCCTGGGGCCAACGTCCTGACTTTC. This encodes CASNERGEARPGANVLTF.

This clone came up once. CDR3 DNA: TGTGCCAGCACGATTGCGGGAGACGGTGTCGGCACAGATACGCAGTATTTT. Its translation: CASTIAGDGVGTDTQYF. The chain links TRBV9 to TRBJ2-3; 7 positions match TRBD2. With 6 bases clipped from V and 1 base from J, the junction kept 14 bases outside the gene matches. Germline CDR1 SGDLS, CDR2 YYNGEE. The CDR3 totals 17 residues.

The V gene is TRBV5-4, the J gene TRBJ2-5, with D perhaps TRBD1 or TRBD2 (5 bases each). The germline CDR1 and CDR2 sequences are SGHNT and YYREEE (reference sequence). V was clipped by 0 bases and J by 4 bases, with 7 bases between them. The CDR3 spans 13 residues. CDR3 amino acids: CASSLGGVETQYF. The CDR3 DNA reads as TGTGCCAGCAGCTTGGGAGGGGTAGAGACCCAGTACTTC.

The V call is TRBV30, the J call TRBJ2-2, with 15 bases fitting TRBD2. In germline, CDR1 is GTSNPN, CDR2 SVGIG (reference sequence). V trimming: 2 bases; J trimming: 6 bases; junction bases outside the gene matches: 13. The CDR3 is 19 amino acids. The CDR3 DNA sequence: TGTGCCTGGAGTACACGGCTGGGACTAGCGGGAGGTGATGCCGGGGAGCTGTTTTTT. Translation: CAWSTRLGLAGGDAGELFF.

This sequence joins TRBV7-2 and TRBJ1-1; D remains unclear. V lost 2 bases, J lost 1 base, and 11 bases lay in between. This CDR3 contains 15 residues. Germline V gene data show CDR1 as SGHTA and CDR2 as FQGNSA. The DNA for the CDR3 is TGTGCCAGCAGCTTAAGACCGGCGGGGAACACTGAAGCTTTCTTT. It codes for CASSLRPAGNTEAFF.

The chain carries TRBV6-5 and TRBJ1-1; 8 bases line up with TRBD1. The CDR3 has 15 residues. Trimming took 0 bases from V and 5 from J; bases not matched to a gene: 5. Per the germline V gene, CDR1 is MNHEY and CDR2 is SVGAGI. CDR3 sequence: CASSYSGTGVTEAFF. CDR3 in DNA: TGTGCCAGCAGTTACTCCGGGACAGGAGTTACTGAAGCTTTCTTT.

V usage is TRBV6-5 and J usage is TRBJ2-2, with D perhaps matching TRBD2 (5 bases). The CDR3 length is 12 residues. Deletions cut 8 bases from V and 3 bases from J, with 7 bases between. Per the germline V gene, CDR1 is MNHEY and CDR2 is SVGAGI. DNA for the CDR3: TGTGCCAGCTCTAGCTACACCGGGGAGCTGTTTTTT. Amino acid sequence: CASSSYTGELFF.

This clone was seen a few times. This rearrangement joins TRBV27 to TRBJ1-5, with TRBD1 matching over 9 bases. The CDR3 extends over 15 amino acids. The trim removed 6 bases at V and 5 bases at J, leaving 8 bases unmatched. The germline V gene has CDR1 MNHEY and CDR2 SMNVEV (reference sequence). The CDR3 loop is CASRVRTGDDQPQHF. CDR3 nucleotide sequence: TGTGCCAGCAGGGTCAGGACAGGGGACGATCAGCCCCAGCATTTT.

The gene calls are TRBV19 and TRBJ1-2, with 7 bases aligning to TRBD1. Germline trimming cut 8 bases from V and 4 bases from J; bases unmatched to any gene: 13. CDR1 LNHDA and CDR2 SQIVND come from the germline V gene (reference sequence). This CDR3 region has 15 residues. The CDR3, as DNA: TGTGCCAGTTTTACTGGGGACAGCTTATCCTATGGCTACACCTTC. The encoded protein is CASFTGDSLSYGYTF. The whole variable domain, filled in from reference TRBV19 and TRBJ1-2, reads DGGITQSPKYLFRKEGQNVTLSCEQNLNHDAMYWYRQDPGQGLRLIYYSQIVNDFQKGDIAEGYSVSREKKESFPLTVTSAQKNPTAFYLCASFTGDSLSYGYTFGSGTRLTVV.

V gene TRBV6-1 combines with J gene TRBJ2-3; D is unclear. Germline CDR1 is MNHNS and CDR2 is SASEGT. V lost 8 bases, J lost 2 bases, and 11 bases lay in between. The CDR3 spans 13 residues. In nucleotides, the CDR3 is TGTGCCAGCGGTATAGAATTCACAGATACGCAGTATTTT. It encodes CASGIEFTDTQYF.

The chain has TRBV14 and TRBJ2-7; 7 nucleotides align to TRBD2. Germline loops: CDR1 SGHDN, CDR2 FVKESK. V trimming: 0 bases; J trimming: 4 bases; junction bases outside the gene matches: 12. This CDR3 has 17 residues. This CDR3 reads CASSQEMRSGLRYEQYF. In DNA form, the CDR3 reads TGTGCCAGCAGCCAAGAGATGCGTAGCGGGCTCAGGTACGAGCAGTACTTC.

The CDR3: CASSAGYGRYEQYF. In DNA form, the CDR3 reads TGTGCCAGCAGCGCAGGGTACGGTCGTTACGAGCAGTACTTC. The V call is TRBV7-9, the J call TRBJ2-7, with D possibly TRBD1 on 5 matching bases. The CDR3 covers 14 residues. Looked up from germline, CDR1 is SEHNR and CDR2 is FQNEAQ (reference sequence). The ends were cut back, 5 bases at V and 4 bases at J, with 15 bases in the middle.

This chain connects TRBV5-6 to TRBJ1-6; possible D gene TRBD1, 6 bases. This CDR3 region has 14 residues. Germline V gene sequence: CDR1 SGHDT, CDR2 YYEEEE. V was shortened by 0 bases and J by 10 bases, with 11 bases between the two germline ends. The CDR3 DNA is TGTGCCAGCAGCTTGGGGTTTACAGGGTCACCCCTCCACTTT. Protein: CASSLGFTGSPLHF.

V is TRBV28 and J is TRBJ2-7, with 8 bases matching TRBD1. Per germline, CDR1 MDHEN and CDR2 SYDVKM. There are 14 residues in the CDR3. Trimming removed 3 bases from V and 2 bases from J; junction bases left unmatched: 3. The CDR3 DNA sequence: TGTGCCAGCAGTTTCCGGACAGGGACCTACGAGCAGTACTTC. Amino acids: CASSFRTGTYEQYF.

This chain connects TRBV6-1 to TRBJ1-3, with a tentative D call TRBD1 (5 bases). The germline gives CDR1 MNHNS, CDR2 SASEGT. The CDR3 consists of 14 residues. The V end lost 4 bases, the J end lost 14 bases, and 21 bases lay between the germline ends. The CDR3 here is CASSGGETPAGLYF. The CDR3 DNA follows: TGTGCCAGCAGTGGGGGGGAAACACCAGCCGGACTATATTTT.

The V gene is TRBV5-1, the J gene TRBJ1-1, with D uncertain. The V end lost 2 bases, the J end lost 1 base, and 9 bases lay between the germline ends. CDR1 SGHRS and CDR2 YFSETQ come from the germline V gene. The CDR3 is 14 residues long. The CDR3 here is CASSLLDGNTEAFF. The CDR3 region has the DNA TGCGCCAGCAGCTTATTGGACGGGAACACTGAAGCTTTCTTT.

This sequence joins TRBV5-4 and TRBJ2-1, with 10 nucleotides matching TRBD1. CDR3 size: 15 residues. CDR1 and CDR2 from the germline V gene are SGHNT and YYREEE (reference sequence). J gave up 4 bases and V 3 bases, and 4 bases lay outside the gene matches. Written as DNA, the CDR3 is TGTGCCAGCAGCTCCCGACAGGGGGCGTACAATGAGCAGTTCTTC. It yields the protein CASSSRQGAYNEQFF.

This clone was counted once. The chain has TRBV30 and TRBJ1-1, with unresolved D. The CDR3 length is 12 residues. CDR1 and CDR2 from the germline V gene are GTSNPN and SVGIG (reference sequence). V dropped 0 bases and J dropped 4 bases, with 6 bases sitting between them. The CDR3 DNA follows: TGTGCCTGGAGTGTTTTCAGCACTGAAGCTTTCTTT. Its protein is CAWSVFSTEAFF.

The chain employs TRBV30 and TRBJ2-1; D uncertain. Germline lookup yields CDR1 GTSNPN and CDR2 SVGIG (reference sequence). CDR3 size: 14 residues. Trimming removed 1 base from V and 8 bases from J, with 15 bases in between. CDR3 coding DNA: TGTGCCTGGAGTGGTGGCCCCGGGTGGGATGAGCAGTTCTTC. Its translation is CAWSGGPGWDEQFF.

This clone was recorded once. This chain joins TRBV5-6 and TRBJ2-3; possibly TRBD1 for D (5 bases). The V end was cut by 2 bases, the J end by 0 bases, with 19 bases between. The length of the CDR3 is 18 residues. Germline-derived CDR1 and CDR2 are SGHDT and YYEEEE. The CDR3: CASSLSAGWPSSTDTQYF. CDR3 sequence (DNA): TGTGCCAGCAGCTTATCAGCAGGGTGGCCCTCTAGCACAGATACGCAGTATTTT.